This is a list of T cell receptor beta chains from one sample in a study of T cells in Graves' hyperthyroidism and ophthalmopathy. Via MiXCR, TCRdb re-called the multiplex PCR reads, giving one row per CDR3 protein. The top ten clones hold roughly 18% of a sample with about 500,000 distinct CDR3 sequences, approximately 15% of them seen once. The material sequenced was blood. The source is a woman aged 18 to 35 with Graves' hyperthyroidism. Each CDR3 is given with its conserved first and last residue. D genes are given only for firm matches. A row's size may be missing; if present it is once, few, many or a size class.

size | J | D | V | DNA | CDR3
many | TRBJ2-1 | TRBD2 | TRBV9 | TGTGCCAGCAGCCCAGAGGCTAGCGGGGGGGGGCAGTTCTTC | CASSPEASGGGQFF
- | TRBJ1-5 | - | TRBV6-1 | TGTGCCTCAACGATTGGGAGCAATCAGCCCCAGCATTTT | CASTIGSNQPQHF
many | TRBJ2-1 | TRBD1 | TRBV2 | TGTGCCAGCAGTGTGGGACAGGGGGCCTACAATGAGCAGTTCTTC | CASSVGQGAYNEQFF
few | TRBJ2-3 | - | TRBV27 | TGTGCCAGCAGTTTTTTGGGGGGGCGCACAGATACGCAGTATTTT | CASSFLGGRTDTQYF
many | TRBJ2-4 | TRBD2 | TRBV20-1 | TGCAGTGCCCAAGGGACTAGGAGCGTGAACATTCAGTACTTC | CSAQGTRSVNIQYF
- | TRBJ1-4 | - | TRBV18 | TGTGCCAGCTCACCGAGTTACCCTAATGAAAAACTGTTTTTT | CASSPSYPNEKLFF
few | TRBJ2-1 | - | TRBV18 | TGTGCCAGCTCACCCCAAGGAAGTGGGAATGAGCAGTTCTTC | CASSPQGSGNEQFF
many | TRBJ2-2 | - | TRBV29-1 | TGCAGCGCGGTAGCTGGGGGACCCTTAACCGGGGAGCTGTTTTTT | CSAVAGGPLTGELFF
few | TRBJ1-5 | - | TRBV20-1 | TGCAGTGCTAGAGATCATAAGGTTAGCAATCAGCCCCAGCATTTT | CSARDHKVSNQPQHF
- | TRBJ1-1 | TRBD1 | TRBV28 | TGTGCCAGCAAAAGACAGGGGCCGTGGAACACTGAAGCTTTCTTT | CASKRQGPWNTEAFF
many | TRBJ2-3 | - | TRBV30 | TGTGCCTGGAATACACAGAGCACAGATACGCAGTATTTT | CAWNTQSTDTQYF
many | TRBJ1-5 | TRBD1 | TRBV7-8 | TGTGCCAGCAGCTTAGCGGCCGCGGACAGGGTATTCGGACAGCCCCAGCATTTT | CASSLAAADRVFGQPQHF
few | TRBJ2-1 | - | TRBV12-3/TRBV12-4 | TGTGCCAGCTCCCCATGGGTGACAGCCGAAGGCGAGCAGTTCTTC | CASSPWVTAEGEQFF
many | TRBJ2-3 | TRBD2 | TRBV10-3 | TGTGCCATCAGTGTCAACCTAGCGGGAGGTCTCTCAGATACGCAGTATTTT | CAISVNLAGGLSDTQYF
- | TRBJ2-3 | TRBD2 | TRBV19 | TGTGCCAGTAGTATAGACACTAGCGGGAGGGCCGGAGTGCAAGATACGCAGTATTTT | CASSIDTSGRAGVQDTQYF
many | TRBJ1-1 | TRBD1 | TRBV7-2 | TGTGCCAGCAGCTTAGCCCTCACAGGGGGCGGTGGTACTGAAGCTTTCTTT | CASSLALTGGGGTEAFF
few | TRBJ1-5 | - | TRBV20-1 | TGCAGTGCTAGAGGCGGGCATCAGCCCCGGCATTTT | CSARGGHQPRHF
- | TRBJ2-2 | TRBD1 | TRBV5-4 | TGTGCCAGCAGCTTGGCAGGGGGCGCCACCGGGGAGCTGTTTTTT | CASSLAGGATGELFF
- | TRBJ2-3 | - | TRBV6-1 | TGTGCCAGCGGCTACAGCACAGATACGCAGTATTTT | CASGYSTDTQYF
- | TRBJ2-4 | - | TRBV5-1 | TGCGCCAGCAGCTTTGAAGGGGCCAAAAACATTCAGTACTTC | CASSFEGAKNIQYF
many | TRBJ2-4 | - | TRBV11-2 | TGTGCCAGCAGCTTTATCGAATTGGACATTCAGTACTTC | CASSFIELDIQYF
many | TRBJ2-7 | - | TRBV5-5 | TGTGCCAGCAGTTTAACAGGGCGCGAGCAGTACTTC | CASSLTGREQYF
- | TRBJ2-7 | - | TRBV5-1 | TGCGCCAGCGCCCCCCTAGGGCCCTACGAGCAGTACTTC | CASAPLGPYEQYF
- | TRBJ1-2 | TRBD1 | TRBV6-1 | TGTGCCAGCAGTTCGGTGGACAGGGCCCACACCTTC | CASSSVDRAHTF
many | TRBJ2-5 | - | TRBV11-2 | TGTGCCAGCAGCGGGGGGGGCAGGCCCCAAGAGACCCAGTACTTC | CASSGGGRPQETQYF